The clone carrying this T cell receptor (beta chain) was seen many times. These data belong to a study of early T cells in non-severe SARS-CoV-2 infection. The overall study: Bulk RNA from unsorted whole blood was sequenced; chains were unpaired.

The CDR3 consists of 14 residues. The germline V and J ends were trimmed by 5 bases and 3 bases, with 13 bases remaining between them. Germline values: CDR1 WNHNN, CDR2 SYGVQD (reference sequence). Tagging with unique molecular identifiers was applied to individual cDNA molecules. TCRdb reprocessed the 5' RACE reads via MiXCR and lists one record per CDR3 protein. The sample has roughly 51,000 distinct CDR3 sequences; approximately 6.2% are singletons. The receptor's source is an adult who was a healthcare worker with PCR-confirmed SARS-CoV-2 infection or an uninfected control (not recorded which). Sequencing input: whole blood. This chain uses TRBV10-1 with TRBJ1-1; D perhaps matches TRBD1 (5 bases). The CDR3 loop reads CASSLGRWDTEAFF. CDR3 bases: TGCGCCAGCAGTTTGGGACGGTGGGACACTGAAGCTTTCTTT.